One sample yielded the 24 T cell receptor beta chains listed below, sequenced in a study of regulatory T cells in long-lasting Graves disease. Stated time point: persistent/refractory GD, antithyroid drugs over 5 years with positive TRAb. From RNA extracted from PBMCs, the TCR library was made. Combining iRepertoire HTBI primers with Arm-PCR of CDR3 regions, the authors built TCR beta libraries. One entry per CDR3 protein, called by TCRdb with MiXCR from the multiplex PCR reads. The top ten hold about 7% of the sample, which has around 460,000 distinct CDR3 sequences, roughly 21% seen once. This specimen was peripheral blood mononuclear cells (PBMCs), taken when the disease was refractory, from a patient treated with antithyroid drugs. The receptors derive from a female donor with Graves disease.

This clonotype was observed many times. DNA for the CDR3: TGTGCCACCAGCAGAGTGAGGGGAAATCAGCCCCAGCATTTT. Translating gives CATSRVRGNQPQHF. The rearrangement links TRBV15 to TRBJ1-5; tentative D call: TRBD1 (5 bases). V lost 1 base and J 4 bases, leaving 8 bases between the germline ends. The germline V gene encodes CDR1 LNHNV and CDR2 YYDKDF (reference sequence). The CDR3 is made up of 14 amino acids.

The chain recombines TRBV7-9 with TRBJ1-5; 9 positions agree with TRBD1. CDR1 SEHNR and CDR2 FQNEAQ come from the germline V gene (reference sequence). J lost 6 bases, V lost 4 bases, and 4 bases had no gene match. The CDR3 contains 14 residues. The DNA of the CDR3 is TGTGCCAGCAGCTCGCTGGACAGGGGTCAGCCCCAGCATTTT. It is translated as CASSSLDRGQPQHF.

This clonotype has a count of ten or more. This rearrangement joins TRBV12-3 or TRBV12-4 to TRBJ1-1; no definite D call. The CDR3 runs 12 residues. V lost 7 bases to trimming and J lost 5 bases, with 11 bases between them. This chain's CDR3 is CASNLVGTEAFF. The CDR3 DNA is TGTGCCAGCAACCTGGTAGGGACTGAAGCTTTCTTT.

This clonotype was observed a handful of times. CDR3 bases: TGTGCCAGCAGCTATCCGACAGGGTTCTACACTGAAGCTTTCTTT. Its translation: CASSYPTGFYTEAFF. The rearrangement joins TRBV5-5 to TRBJ1-1; 7 bases line up with TRBD1. The CDR3 sequence is 15 residues long. The J segment lost 3 bases and the V segment lost 3 bases, leaving 8 bases of the junction unmatched. Germline loops: CDR1 SGHKS, CDR2 YYEKEE (reference sequence).

In this sample, this clonotype turned up many times. V is TRBV6-1 and J is TRBJ1-1, with 7 bases lining up with TRBD1. Looked up from germline, CDR1 is MNHNS and CDR2 is SASEGT. V gave up 6 bases and J gave up 1 base; unmatched junction bases: 2. The CDR3 runs to 13 residues. CDR3 sequence: CASRRTGNTEAFF. CDR3 nucleotide sequence: TGTGCCAGCAGAAGGACAGGGAACACTGAAGCTTTCTTT.

This clonotype showed up just a few times. An end of the junction does not agree with germline; a read error may underlie this. The rearrangement joins TRBV6-5 to TRBJ2-5; D gene unclear. Germline loops: CDR1 MNHEY, CDR2 SVGAGI. The CDR3 contains 13 residues. The CDR3 reads CASSLQLQETQCF. The CDR3 DNA is TGTGCCAGCAGTTTACAACTACAAGAGACCCAGTGCTTC.

This clonotype has just a few counts. This chain connects TRBV10-3 to TRBJ2-7; TRBD1 agrees at 9 bases. V lost 4 bases and J lost 8; bases outside the gene matches: 12. Germline CDR1 is ENHRY and CDR2 is SYGVKD. The CDR3 totals 15 residues. In DNA form, the CDR3 reads TGTGCCATCAGTGCGGGACAGGGAGAAATTCGTAAGCAGTACTTC. Residues: CAISAGQGEIRKQYF.

This clonotype was recorded a few times. The chain recombines TRBV7-2 with TRBJ1-5, with D possibly TRBD1 on 5 matching bases. Germline assignment: CDR1 SGHTA and CDR2 FQGNSA. Trimming stripped 1 base from V and 1 base from J, with 17 bases between. This CDR3 comprises 18 residues. The CDR3 sequence: CASSLESGDGYSNQPQHF. CDR3 coding DNA: TGTGCCAGCAGCTTAGAGTCGGGGGACGGATACAGCAATCAGCCCCAGCATTTT.

With respect to this clonotype: It may be a read error: a sequence one base away is much more abundant. The V call is TRBV14, the J call TRBJ1-2, with D perhaps TRBD1 (6 bases). Per the germline V gene, CDR1 is SGHDN and CDR2 is FVKESK. CDR3 length equals 13 residues. In DNA, the CDR3 is TGTGCCGGCAGCCAGTACAGGGCGGATGGCTACACCTTC. This codes for CAGSQYRADGYTF.

The V gene is TRBV15, the J gene TRBJ2-7, with unresolved D. V lost 5 bases to trimming and J lost 3 bases, with 11 bases between them. Germline CDR1 LNHNV, CDR2 YYDKDF (reference sequence). The CDR3 covers 13 residues. The CDR3 DNA follows: TGTGCCACCAGCGGCAACCTTATCTACGAGCAGTACTTC. It specifies CATSGNLIYEQYF.

This clonotype has ten or more counts. This chain joins TRBV2 and TRBJ2-7, with D perhaps TRBD1 (5 bases). V shed 2 bases and J shed 1 base, with 9 bases lying between them. CDR1 SNHLY and CDR2 FYNNEI come from the germline V gene. This CDR3 is 14 amino acids long. The CDR3 DNA reads TGTGCCAGCAGTGAAAACGGACAATCCTACGAGCAGTACTTC. It is translated as CASSENGQSYEQYF.

This clonotype was recorded at least ten times. As DNA, the CDR3 is TGTGCCAGCAGTGAGCAGACCTATGGCTACACCTTC. This translates into CASSEQTYGYTF. The chain recombines TRBV2 with TRBJ1-2, with unresolved D. The CDR3 covers 12 residues. CDR1 is SNHLY and CDR2 is FYNNEI in the germline V gene. V was trimmed by 3 bases and J by 4 bases, leaving 6 bases between them.

Many counts were recorded for this clonotype. The chain is built from TRBV12-3 or TRBV12-4 and TRBJ1-4; 8 nucleotides align to TRBD1. V gave up 2 bases and J gave up 0 bases; unmatched junction bases: 2. There are 16 residues in the CDR3. DNA of the CDR3: TGTGCCAGCAGTTTATTACAGGGGGCAACTAATGAAAAACTGTTTTTT. Protein product: CASSLLQGATNEKLFF.

This clonotype was observed at least ten times. The chain recombines TRBV28 with TRBJ2-7, with TRBD1 matching 7 bases. The germline V gene encodes CDR1 MDHEN and CDR2 SYDVKM. With 8 bases clipped from V and 0 bases from J, the junction kept 4 bases outside the gene matches. This CDR3 has 13 amino acids. The CDR3 DNA reads as TGTGCCAGCCGAGGGGACAGCTCCTACGAGCAGTACTTC. This codes for CASRGDSSYEQYF. Variable domain in full (rest from reference TRBV28 and TRBJ2-7): DVKVTQSSRYLVKRTGEKVFLECVQDMDHENMFWYRQDPGLGLRLIYFSYDVKMKEKGDIPEGYSVSREKKERFSLILESASTNQTSMYLCASRGDSSYEQYFGPGTRLTVT.

In its sample, this clonotype was seen many times. The chain is built from TRBV28 and TRBJ2-7, with 12 bases identical to TRBD2. Losses at the gene ends were 6 bases for V and 3 bases for J; bases not matched to a gene: 9. CDR3 length: 16 amino acids. The germline V gene encodes CDR1 MDHEN and CDR2 SYDVKM. The CDR3 coding sequence is TGTGCCAGCAGCCACGGGACTAGCGGGTGGAGCTACGAGCAGTACTTC. Translation: CASSHGTSGWSYEQYF.

The genes are TRBV6-2 or TRBV6-3 and TRBJ2-1; maybe TRBD2 (5 bases). This CDR3 spans 16 amino acids. V lost 4 bases and J lost 5, with 18 bases in between. Germline V gives CDR1 MNHEY, CDR2 SVGEGT. CDR3 region: CASSLGLWGEDNEQFF. The DNA for the CDR3 is TGTGCCAGCAGTTTGGGATTATGGGGAGAGGACAATGAGCAGTTCTTC.

This clonotype showed up just a few times. The V gene is TRBV7-2, the J gene TRBJ2-3; D unresolved. V was cut by 5 bases and J by 1 base, with 13 bases left in between. Germline V gene lookup returns CDR1 SGHTA and CDR2 FQGNSA. CDR3 length: 15 amino acids. The CDR3 loop reads CASSIGVHRTDTQYF. For the CDR3, the DNA is TGTGCCAGCAGCATTGGGGTGCACCGCACAGATACGCAGTATTTT.

This clonotype was seen many times. The chain employs TRBV27 and TRBJ2-7, with 11 bases matching TRBD2. With 5 bases clipped from V and 6 bases from J, the junction kept 12 bases outside the gene matches. Looked up from germline, CDR1 is MNHEY and CDR2 is SMNVEV (reference sequence). There are 16 residues in the CDR3. This chain's CDR3 is CASSIGGGLADPEQYF. The CDR3 DNA sequence: TGTGCCAGCAGTATCGGGGGGGGACTAGCGGATCCCGAGCAGTACTTC.

This clonotype appeared many times. The chain uses TRBV27 and TRBJ2-5; D unclear. This CDR3 contains 13 residues. The V gene's germline CDR1 is MNHEY and CDR2 SMNVEV (reference sequence). The V and J ends lost 6 bases and 3 bases respectively, with 11 bases between them. DNA of the CDR3: TGTGCCAGCAGACCCCTTGGGGAAGAGACCCAGTACTTC. It codes for CASRPLGEETQYF.

This clonotype showed up just once. The chain recombines TRBV20-1 with TRBJ2-6; D could derive from TRBD1 or TRBD2 (5 bases each). V dropped 1 base and J dropped 0 bases, with 16 bases sitting between them. The germline V gene has CDR1 DFQATT and CDR2 SNEGSKA (reference sequence). The CDR3 loop spans 18 amino acids. The CDR3 DNA reads TGCAGTGCTAGAGCAAGGCGAGGGGCTCTCTCTGGGGCCAACGTCCTGACTTTC. Residues: CSARARRGALSGANVLTF.

There are a few counts of this clonotype. In DNA, the CDR3 is TGTGCCAGCAGTCTATTAGCAGCATCCTACAATGAGCAGTTCTTC. It yields the protein CASSLLAASYNEQFF. The V call is TRBV6-2 or TRBV6-3, the J call TRBJ2-1; D is unclear. Trimming stripped 5 bases from V and 1 base from J, with 12 bases between. The CDR3 length is 15 residues. CDR1 is MNHEY and CDR2 is SVGEGT in the germline V gene.

This chain uses TRBV29-1 with TRBJ2-7; D unresolved. The CDR3 has 11 amino acids. V shed 5 bases and J shed 4 bases, with 9 bases lying between them. Per the germline V gene, CDR1 is SQVTM and CDR2 is ANQGSEA. The CDR3 sequence: CSVLSGYEQYF. The CDR3 coding sequence is TGCAGCGTTCTGAGTGGGTACGAGCAGTACTTC.

Notes on this clonotype: This may arise from a read error, as a much more abundant clone is one base away. J is TRBJ1-2 and V is TRBV7-8; perhaps TRBD1 as D (5 bases). CDR3 length equals 15 residues. Germline assignment: CDR1 SGHVS and CDR2 FQNEAQ. The DNA for the CDR3 is TGTGCCAGCAGCTTACAGCCAGACAGAAACTGTGGCTACACCTTC. This gives the protein CASSLQPDRNCGYTF.

The CDR3 sequence: CASSRVNQPQHF. The CDR3 DNA sequence: TGTGCCAGCAGCCGGGTCAATCAGCCCCAGCATTTT. The chain is built from TRBV7-2 and TRBJ1-5; the D is unclear. Looked up from germline, CDR1 is SGHTA and CDR2 is FQGNSA. The CDR3 extends over 12 amino acids. Trimming left V 5 bases short and J 3 bases short, with 5 bases between.